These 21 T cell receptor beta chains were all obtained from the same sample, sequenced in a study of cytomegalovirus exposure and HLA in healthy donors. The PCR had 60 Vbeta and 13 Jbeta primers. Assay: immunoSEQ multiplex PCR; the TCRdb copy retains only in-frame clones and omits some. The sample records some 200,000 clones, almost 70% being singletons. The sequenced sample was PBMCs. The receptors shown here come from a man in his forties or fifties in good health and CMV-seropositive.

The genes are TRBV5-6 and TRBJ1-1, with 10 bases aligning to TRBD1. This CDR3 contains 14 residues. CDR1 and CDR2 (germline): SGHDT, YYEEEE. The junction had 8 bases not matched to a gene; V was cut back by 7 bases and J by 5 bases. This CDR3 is CASVRQGAKTEAFF. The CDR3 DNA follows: TGTGCCAGCGTCAGACAGGGGGCAAAGACTGAAGCTTTCTTT. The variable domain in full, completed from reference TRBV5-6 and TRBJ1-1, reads DAGVTQSPTHLIKTRGQQVTLRCSPKSGHDTVSWYQQALGQGPQFIFQYYEEEERQRGNFPDRFSGHQFPNYSSELNVNALLLGDSALYLCASVRQGAKTEAFFGQGTRLTVV.

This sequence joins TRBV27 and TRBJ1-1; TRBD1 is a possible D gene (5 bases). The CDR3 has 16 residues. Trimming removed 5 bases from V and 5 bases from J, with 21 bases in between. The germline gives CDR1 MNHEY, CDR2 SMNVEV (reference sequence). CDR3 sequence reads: CASSLGGGGVRTEAFF. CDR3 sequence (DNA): TGTGCCAGCAGTCTCGGAGGCGGGGGGGTGAGGACTGAAGCTTTCTTT.

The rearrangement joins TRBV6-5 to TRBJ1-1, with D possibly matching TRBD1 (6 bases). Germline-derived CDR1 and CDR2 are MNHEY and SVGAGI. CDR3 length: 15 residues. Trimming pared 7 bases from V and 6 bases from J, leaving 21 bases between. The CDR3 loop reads CASNPGQPPGPEAFF. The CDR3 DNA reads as TGTGCCAGCAACCCTGGACAGCCCCCGGGCCCTGAAGCTTTCTTT.

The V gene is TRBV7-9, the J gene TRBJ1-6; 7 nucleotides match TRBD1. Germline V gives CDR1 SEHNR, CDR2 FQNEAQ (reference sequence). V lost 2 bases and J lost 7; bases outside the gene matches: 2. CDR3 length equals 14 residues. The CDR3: CASSLRQGNSPLHF. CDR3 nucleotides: TGTGCCAGCAGCTTACGACAGGGAAATTCACCCCTCCACTTT.

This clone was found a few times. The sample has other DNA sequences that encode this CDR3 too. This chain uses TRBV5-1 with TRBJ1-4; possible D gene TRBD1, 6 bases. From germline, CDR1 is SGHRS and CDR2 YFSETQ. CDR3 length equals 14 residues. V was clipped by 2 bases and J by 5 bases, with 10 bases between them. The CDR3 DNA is TGCGCCAGCAGCTTAGGACAGCCAAATGAAAAACTGTTTTTT. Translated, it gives CASSLGQPNEKLFF.

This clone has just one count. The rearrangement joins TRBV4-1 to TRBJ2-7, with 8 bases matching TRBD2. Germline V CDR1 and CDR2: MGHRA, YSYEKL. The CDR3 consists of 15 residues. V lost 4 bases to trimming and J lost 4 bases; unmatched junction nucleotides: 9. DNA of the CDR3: TGCGCCAGCAGCCCCCGGGGGGGCAAGACGTACGAGCAGTACTTC. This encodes CASSPRGGKTYEQYF.

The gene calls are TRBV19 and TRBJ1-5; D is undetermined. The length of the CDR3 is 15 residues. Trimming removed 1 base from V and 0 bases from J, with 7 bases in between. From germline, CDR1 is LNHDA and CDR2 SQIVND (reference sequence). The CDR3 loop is CASSIGTHSNQPQHF. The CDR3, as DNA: TGTGCCAGTAGTATAGGCACTCATAGCAATCAGCCCCAGCATTTT.

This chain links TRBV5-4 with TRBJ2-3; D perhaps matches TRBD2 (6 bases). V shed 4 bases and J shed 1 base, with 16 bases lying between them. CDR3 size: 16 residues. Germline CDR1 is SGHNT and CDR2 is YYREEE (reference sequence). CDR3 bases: TGTGCCAGCAGCCCTTCTAGCGTGCGGGGCACAGATACGCAGTATTTT. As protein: CASSPSSVRGTDTQYF.

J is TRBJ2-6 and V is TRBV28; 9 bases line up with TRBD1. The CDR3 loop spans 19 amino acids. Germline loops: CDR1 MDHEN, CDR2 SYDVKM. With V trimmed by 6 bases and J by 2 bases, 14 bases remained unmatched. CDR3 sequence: CASSTLEQGAGTGANVLTF. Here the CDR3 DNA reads TGTGCCAGCAGCACCCTTGAACAGGGGGCAGGGACTGGGGCCAACGTCCTGACTTTC.

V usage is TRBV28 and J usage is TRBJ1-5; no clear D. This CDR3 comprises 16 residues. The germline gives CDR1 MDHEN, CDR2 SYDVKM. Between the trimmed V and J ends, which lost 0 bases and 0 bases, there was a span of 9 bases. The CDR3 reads CASSLWWSNSNQPQHF. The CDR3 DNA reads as TGTGCCAGCAGTTTATGGTGGAGTAATAGCAATCAGCCCCAGCATTTT.

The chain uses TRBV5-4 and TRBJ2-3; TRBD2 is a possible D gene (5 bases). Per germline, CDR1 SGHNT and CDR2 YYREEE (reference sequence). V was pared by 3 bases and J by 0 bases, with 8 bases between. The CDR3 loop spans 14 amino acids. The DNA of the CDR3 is TGTGCCAGCAGCTGGGAGCTTAGCACAGATACGCAGTATTTT. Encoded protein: CASSWELSTDTQYF.

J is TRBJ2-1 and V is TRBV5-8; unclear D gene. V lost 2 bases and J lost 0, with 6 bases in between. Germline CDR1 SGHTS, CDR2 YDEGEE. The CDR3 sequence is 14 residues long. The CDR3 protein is CASSFVSSYNEQFF. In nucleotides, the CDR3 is TGTGCCAGCAGCTTCGTGAGCTCCTACAATGAGCAGTTCTTC.

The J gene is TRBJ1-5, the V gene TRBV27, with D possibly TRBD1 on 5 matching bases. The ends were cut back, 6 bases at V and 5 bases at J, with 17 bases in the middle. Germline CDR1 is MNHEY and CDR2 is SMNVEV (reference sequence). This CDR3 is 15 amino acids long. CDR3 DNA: TGTGCCAGCAGAGATCAGGACGGGGGGGATCAGCCCCAGCATTTT. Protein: CASRDQDGGDQPQHF.

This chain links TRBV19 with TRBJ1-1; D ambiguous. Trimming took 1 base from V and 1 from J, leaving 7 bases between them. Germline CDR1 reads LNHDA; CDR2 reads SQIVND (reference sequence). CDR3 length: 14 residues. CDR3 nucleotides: TGTGCCAGTAGTATAGGTGGCGGGAACACTGAAGCTTTCTTT. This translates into CASSIGGGNTEAFF. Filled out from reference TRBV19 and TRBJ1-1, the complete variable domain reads DGGITQSPKYLFRKEGQNVTLSCEQNLNHDAMYWYRQDPGQGLRLIYYSQIVNDFQKGDIAEGYSVSREKKESFPLTVTSAQKNPTAFYLCASSIGGGNTEAFFGQGTRLTVV.

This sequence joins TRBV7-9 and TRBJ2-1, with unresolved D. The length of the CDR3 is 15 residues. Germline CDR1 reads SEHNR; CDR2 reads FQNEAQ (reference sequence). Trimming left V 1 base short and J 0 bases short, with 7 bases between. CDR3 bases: TGTGCCAGCAGCTTAGGCGCAAGCTCCTACAATGAGCAGTTCTTC. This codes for CASSLGASSYNEQFF. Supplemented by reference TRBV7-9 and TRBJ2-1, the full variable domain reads DTGVSQNPRHKITKRGQNVTFRCDPISEHNRLYWYRQTLGQGPEFLTYFQNEAQLEKSRLLSDRFSAERPKGSFSTLEIQRTEQGDSAMYLCASSLGASSYNEQFFGPGTRLTVL.

The DNA for the CDR3 is TGTGCCAGCAGTCCTCGACTAGCGGGGCTCTCCTACAATGAGCAGTTCTTC. This gives the protein CASSPRLAGLSYNEQFF. The chain couples TRBV5-6 to TRBJ2-1; 11 bases fit TRBD2. CDR1 and CDR2 (germline): SGHDT, YYEEEE. V lost 5 bases, J lost 0 bases, and 7 bases stayed unmatched. The CDR3 extends over 17 amino acids.

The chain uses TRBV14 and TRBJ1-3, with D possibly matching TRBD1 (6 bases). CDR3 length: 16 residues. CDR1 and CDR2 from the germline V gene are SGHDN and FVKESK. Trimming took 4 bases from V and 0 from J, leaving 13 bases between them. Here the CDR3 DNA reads TGTGCCAGCAGCCCAAGGCCAGGGGCCTCTGGAAACACCATATATTTT. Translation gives CASSPRPGASGNTIYF. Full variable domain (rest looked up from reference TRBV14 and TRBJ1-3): EAGVTQFPSHSVIEKGQTVTLRCDPISGHDNLYWYRRVMGKEIKFLLHFVKESKQDESGMPNNRFLAERTGGTYSTLKVQPAELEDSGVYFCASSPRPGASGNTIYFGEGSWLTVV.

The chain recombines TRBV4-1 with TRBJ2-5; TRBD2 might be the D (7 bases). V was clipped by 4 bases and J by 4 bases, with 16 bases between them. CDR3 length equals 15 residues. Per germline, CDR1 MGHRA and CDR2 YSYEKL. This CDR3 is CASSRGGGAGETQYF. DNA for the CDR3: TGCGCCAGCAGCCGCGGAGGGGGGGCGGGAGAGACCCAGTACTTC.

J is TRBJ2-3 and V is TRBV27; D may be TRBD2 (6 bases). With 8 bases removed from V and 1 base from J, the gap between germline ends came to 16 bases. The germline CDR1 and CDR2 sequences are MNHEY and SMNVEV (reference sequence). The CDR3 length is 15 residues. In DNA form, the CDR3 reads TGTGCCAGCCGCCTATACGGGGGAGGCACAGATACGCAGTATTTT. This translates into CASRLYGGGTDTQYF.

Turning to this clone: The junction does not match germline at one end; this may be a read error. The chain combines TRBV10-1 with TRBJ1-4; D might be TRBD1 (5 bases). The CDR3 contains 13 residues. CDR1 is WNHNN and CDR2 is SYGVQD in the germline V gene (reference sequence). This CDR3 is CANWMTASEELFF. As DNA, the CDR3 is TGCGCCAACTGGATGACAGCGAGTGAAGAACTGTTTTTT.

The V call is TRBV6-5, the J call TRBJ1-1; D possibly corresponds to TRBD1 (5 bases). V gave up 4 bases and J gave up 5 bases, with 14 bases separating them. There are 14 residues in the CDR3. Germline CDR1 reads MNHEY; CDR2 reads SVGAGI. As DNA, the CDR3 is TGTGCCAGCAGTTCCCCGACGGGGGGGACTGAAGCTTTCTTT. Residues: CASSSPTGGTEAFF.